The clone carrying this T cell receptor beta chain was detected many times. This sample is part of a study of blood T cell repertoires in COVID-19. Generated by immunoSEQ multiplex PCR, the TCRdb table keeps only in-frame clones and is missing some. The sample records 250,000 to 350,000 clones, approximately 93% being singletons. Germline CDR1 MRHNA, CDR2 SNTAGT. The CDR3 totals 14 residues. Trimming at V came to 4 bases and at J to 6 bases, leaving 2 bases not matched to a gene. The chain links TRBV6-4 to TRBJ2-1, with 11 bases lining up with TRBD2. Material for sequencing was peripheral blood. This clonotype was obtained from a young woman with COVID-19, enrolled during active disease. The CDR3 loop reads CASSVLAGVNEQFF. CDR3 DNA: TGTGCCAGCAGTGTACTAGCGGGAGTCAATGAGCAGTTCTTC.